The sequence of this TCR beta chain was determined in a study of blood T cells in healthy people across ages. Study in general: Per two T cells, about one barcoded beta molecule was captured through template switching.

The use of a sample-barcoded 5' primer and a J-beta primer mix characterized a second PCR of roughly 6 to 11 cycles. From the 5' RACE reads, TCRdb called clonotypes with MiXCR, one entry per CDR3 protein. This table holds 800,000 to 1,300,000 distinct CDR3 sequences, under 30% found once. Germline CDR1 PRHDT, CDR2 FYEKMQ (reference sequence). CDR3 length equals 16 residues. V shed 3 bases, J shed 4 bases, and the junction held 9 bases outside the gene matches. In the case of this clonotype: Its target is unknown.

General study results and limits: Higher diversity and more naive CD4+ cells were features of long-lived donors, compared to aged donors. With donor CMV status unknown, expanded clonotype changes were possibly confounded.

The sample was also linked to a second study, of T cells of mothers and their children. Turning to that study: The second PCR's M1S primer added sample barcodes and 2-4 random nucleotides.

The sequenced sample was blood. The chain uses TRBV13 and TRBJ2-3, with 8 bases identical to TRBD2. This receptor was taken from a girl aged 2 to 9 in good health. In nucleotides, the CDR3 is TGTGCCAGCAGCTTTTGGGTAGCGGGACTACCAGATACGCAGTATTTT. Translating it yields CASSFWVAGLPDTQYF.